This T cell receptor beta chain was profiled in a study of T cell changes during pregnancy in multiple sclerosis. Germline assignment: CDR1 MGHRA and CDR2 YSYEKL. V shed 4 bases, J shed 4 bases, and the junction held 5 bases outside the gene matches. The CDR3 is 14 amino acids. Using immunoSEQ multiplex PCR, the repertoire was profiled, and TCRdb retains in-frame clones only, with some absent. In the table there are over 50,000 clones, approximately 91% of which are singletons. This receptor was obtained from a female donor with multiple sclerosis, enrolled in a pregnancy study. This chain uses TRBV4-1 with TRBJ2-3, with 7 positions matching TRBD2. The material was CD4+ T cells from peripheral blood mononuclear cells, obtained in the third trimester of pregnancy. CDR3 protein: CASSLGGSPDTQYF. In nucleotides, the CDR3 is TGCGCCAGCAGCCTGGGCGGGAGTCCAGATACGCAGTATTTT.